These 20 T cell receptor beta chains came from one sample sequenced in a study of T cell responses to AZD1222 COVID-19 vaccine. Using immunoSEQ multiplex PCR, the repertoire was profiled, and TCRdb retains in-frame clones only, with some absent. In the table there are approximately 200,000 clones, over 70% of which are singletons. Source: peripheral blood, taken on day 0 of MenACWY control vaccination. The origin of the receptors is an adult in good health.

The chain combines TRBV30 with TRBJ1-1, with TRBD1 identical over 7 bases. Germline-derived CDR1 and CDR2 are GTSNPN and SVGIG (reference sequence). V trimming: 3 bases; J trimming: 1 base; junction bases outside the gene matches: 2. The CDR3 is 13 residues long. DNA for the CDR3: TGTGCCTGGAGCAGGGGGGGGAACACTGAAGCTTTCTTT. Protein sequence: CAWSRGGNTEAFF.

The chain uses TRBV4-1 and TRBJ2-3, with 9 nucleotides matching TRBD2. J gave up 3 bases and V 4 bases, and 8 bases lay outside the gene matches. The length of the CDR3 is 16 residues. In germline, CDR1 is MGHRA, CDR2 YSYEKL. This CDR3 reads CASSRSLAGRTDTQYF. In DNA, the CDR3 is TGCGCCAGCAGCCGGTCCCTAGCGGGAAGGACAGATACGCAGTATTTT.

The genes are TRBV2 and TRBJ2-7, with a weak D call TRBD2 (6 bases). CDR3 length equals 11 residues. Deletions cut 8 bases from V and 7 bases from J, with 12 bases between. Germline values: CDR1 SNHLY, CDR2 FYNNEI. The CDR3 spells CASRGVREQYF. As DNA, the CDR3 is TGTGCCAGCCGCGGGGTTCGGGAGCAGTACTTC. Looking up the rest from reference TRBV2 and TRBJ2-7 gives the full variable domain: EPEVTQTPSHQVTQMGQEVILRCVPISNHLYFYWYRQILGQKVEFLVSFYNNEISEKSEIFDDQFSVERPDGSNFTLKIRSTKLEDSAMYFCASRGVREQYFGPGTRLTVT.

The DNA for the CDR3 is TGTGCCAGCAGTTATCCCCACAGGGTAGGGTTGAACACTGAAGCTTTCTTT. It codes for CASSYPHRVGLNTEAFF. This chain links TRBV6-2 or TRBV6-3 with TRBJ1-1; D is possibly TRBD1 (6 bases). Germline lookup yields CDR1 MNHEY and CDR2 SVGEGT. V lost 3 bases and J 0 bases, leaving 17 bases between the germline ends. The CDR3 consists of 17 residues.

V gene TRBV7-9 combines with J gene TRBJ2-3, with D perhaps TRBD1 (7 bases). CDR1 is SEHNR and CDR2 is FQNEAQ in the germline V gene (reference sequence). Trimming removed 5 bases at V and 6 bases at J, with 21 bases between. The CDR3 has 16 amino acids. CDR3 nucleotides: TGTGCCAGCAGCGACCCCGGCCCGACAGGGAGGGATACGCAGTATTTT. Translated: CASSDPGPTGRDTQYF.

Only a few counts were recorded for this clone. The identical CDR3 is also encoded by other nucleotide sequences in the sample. The CDR3 coding sequence is TGTGCCAGCAGTCCCTCCCGGGGACCCTACGAGCAGTACTTC. Translated: CASSPSRGPYEQYF. The V and J genes are TRBV27 and TRBJ2-7; possibly TRBD1 or TRBD2 for D (5 bases each). With 5 bases removed from V and 2 bases from J, the gap between germline ends came to 13 bases. This CDR3 region has 14 residues. Germline V CDR1 and CDR2: MNHEY, SMNVEV (reference sequence).

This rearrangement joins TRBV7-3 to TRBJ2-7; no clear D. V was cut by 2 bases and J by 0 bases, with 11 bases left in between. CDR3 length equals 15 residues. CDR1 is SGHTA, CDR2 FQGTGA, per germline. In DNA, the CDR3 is TGTGCCAGCAGCTTAGAGGTCGGTGACTCCTACGAGCAGTACTTC. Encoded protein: CASSLEVGDSYEQYF.

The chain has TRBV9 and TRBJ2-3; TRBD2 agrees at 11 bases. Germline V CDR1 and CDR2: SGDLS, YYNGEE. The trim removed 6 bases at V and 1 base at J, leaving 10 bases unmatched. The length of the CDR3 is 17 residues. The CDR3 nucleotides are TGTGCCAGCACCATGGGCCCACTAGCGGGGGGCACAGATACGCAGTATTTT. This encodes CASTMGPLAGGTDTQYF.

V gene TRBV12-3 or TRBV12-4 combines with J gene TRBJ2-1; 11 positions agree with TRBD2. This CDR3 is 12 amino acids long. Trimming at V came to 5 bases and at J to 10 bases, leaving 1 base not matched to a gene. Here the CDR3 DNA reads TGTGCCAGCAGTAGACTAGCGGGGGAGCAGTTCTTC. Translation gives CASSRLAGEQFF.

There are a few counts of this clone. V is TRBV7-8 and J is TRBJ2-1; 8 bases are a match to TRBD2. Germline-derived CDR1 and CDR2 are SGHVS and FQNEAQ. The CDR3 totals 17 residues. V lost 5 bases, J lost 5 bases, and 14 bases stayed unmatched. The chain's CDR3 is CASSPRIGRGGDNEQFF. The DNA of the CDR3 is TGTGCCAGCAGCCCGAGGATTGGCCGGGGGGGAGACAATGAGCAGTTCTTC.

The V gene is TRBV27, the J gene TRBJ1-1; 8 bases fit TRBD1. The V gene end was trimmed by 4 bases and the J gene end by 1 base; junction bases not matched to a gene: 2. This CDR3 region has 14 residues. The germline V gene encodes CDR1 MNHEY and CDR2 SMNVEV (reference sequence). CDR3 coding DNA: TGTGCCAGCAGTTGGGGACAGGAGAACACTGAAGCTTTCTTT. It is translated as CASSWGQENTEAFF.

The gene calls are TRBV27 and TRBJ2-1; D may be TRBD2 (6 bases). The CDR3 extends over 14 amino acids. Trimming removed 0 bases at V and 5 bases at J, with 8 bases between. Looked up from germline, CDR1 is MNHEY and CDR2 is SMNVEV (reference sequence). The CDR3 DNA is TGTGCCAGCAGTTTATCGCCGGGGGACAATGAGCAGTTCTTC. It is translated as CASSLSPGDNEQFF.

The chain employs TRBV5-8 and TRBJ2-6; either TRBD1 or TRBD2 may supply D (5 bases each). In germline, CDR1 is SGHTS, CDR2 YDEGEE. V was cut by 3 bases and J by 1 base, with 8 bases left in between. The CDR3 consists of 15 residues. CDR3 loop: CASSWGLSGANVLTF. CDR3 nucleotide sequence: TGTGCCAGCAGCTGGGGGTTGTCTGGGGCCAACGTCCTGACTTTC.

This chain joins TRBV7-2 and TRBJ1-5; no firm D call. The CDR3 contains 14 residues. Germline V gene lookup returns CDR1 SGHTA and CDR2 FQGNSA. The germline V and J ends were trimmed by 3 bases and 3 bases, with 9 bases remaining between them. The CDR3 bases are TGTGCCAGCAGCTTCGGCCAAAACAATCAGCCCCAGCATTTT. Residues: CASSFGQNNQPQHF.

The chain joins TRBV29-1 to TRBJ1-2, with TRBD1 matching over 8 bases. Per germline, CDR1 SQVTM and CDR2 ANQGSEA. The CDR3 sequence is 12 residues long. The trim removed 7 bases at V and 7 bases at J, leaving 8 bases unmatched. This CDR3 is CSAGQGPGGYTF. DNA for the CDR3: TGCAGCGCTGGACAGGGTCCGGGTGGCTACACCTTC.

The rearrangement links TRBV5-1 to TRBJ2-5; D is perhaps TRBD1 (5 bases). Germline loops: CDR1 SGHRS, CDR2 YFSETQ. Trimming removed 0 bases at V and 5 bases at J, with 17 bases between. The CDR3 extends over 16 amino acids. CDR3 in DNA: TGCGCCAGCAGCTTGGTCCCAGGGATTGTTGGTGAGACCCAGTACTTC. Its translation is CASSLVPGIVGETQYF.

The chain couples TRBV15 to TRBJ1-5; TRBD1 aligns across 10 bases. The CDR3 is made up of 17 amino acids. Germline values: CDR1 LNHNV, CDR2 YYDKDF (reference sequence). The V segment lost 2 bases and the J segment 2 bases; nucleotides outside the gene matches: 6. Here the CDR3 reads CATSRRQGADGNQPQHF. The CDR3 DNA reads TGTGCCACCAGCAGAAGACAGGGGGCGGATGGCAATCAGCCCCAGCATTTT.

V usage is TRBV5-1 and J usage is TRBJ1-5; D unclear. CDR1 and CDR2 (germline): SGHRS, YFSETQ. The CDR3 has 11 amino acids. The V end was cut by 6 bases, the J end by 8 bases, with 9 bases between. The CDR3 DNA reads TGCGCCAGCAATCGAAGGAAGCCCCAGCATTTT. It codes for CASNRRKPQHF.

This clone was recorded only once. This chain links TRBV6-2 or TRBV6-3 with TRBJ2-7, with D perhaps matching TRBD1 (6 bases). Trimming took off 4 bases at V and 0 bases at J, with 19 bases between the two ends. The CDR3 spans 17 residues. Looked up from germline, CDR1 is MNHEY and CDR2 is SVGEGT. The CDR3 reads CASSFHLQGTSSYEQYF. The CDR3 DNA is TGTGCCAGCAGTTTTCACTTACAGGGAACAAGCTCCTACGAGCAGTACTTC.

CDR3 nucleotides: TGTGCCAGCATACCGGGACTAGGTTTAAACGAGCAGTACTTC. Amino acid sequence: CASIPGLGLNEQYF. This chain uses TRBV2 with TRBJ2-7, with 8 bases fitting TRBD2. V dropped 7 bases and J dropped 5; count of bases not matched to a gene: 10. CDR3 length: 14 residues. The germline V gene encodes CDR1 SNHLY and CDR2 FYNNEI.